This T cell receptor (beta chain) was identified in a study of cytomegalovirus exposure and HLA in healthy donors. The PCR ran on 60 Vbeta and 13 Jbeta primers. The table came from immunoSEQ multiplex PCR; TCRdb's copy has only in-frame clones and leaves some out. Of over 80,000 clones listed, almost 80% are singletons. The V end was cut by 1 base, the J end by 7 bases, with 5 bases between. CDR1 and CDR2 from the germline V gene are SGHNT and YYREEE (reference sequence). There are 12 residues in the CDR3. The sample holds a few counts of this clone. Its antigen is currently unknown. Study-level results: In an earlier analysis, most TCR beta V segments were productive about 87% or about 30% of the time. Exclusion as indistinguishable affected some V segments, including TRBV6-2 and TRBV6-3.

Sequenced: PBMCs. V is TRBV5-4 and J is TRBJ1-4; D not resolved. The sequence came from a female donor in good health and CMV-seronegative. Here the CDR3 reads CASSLPGEKLFF. The CDR3 region has the DNA TGTGCCAGCAGCTTGCCGGGTGAAAAACTGTTTTTT.